This is a list of T cell receptor beta chains from one sample in a study of blood T cell repertoires in COVID-19. The table came from immunoSEQ multiplex PCR; TCRdb's copy has only in-frame clones and leaves some out. Among around 110,000 clones listed, about 79% were seen once. The material sequenced was peripheral blood. These receptor sequences come from a woman in her sixties or seventies with acute or convalescent COVID-19. The CDR3 runs from the conserved cysteine through the conserved F or W. Each record gives: V gene, clone size, D gene, J gene, CDR3 DNA, CDR3 protein. D genes are given only for firm matches. A row's size may be missing; if present it is once, few, many or a size class.

TRBV6-6,NA,TRBD1,TRBJ1-2,TGTGCCAGCAGTGGACAGGGAACCTATGGCTACACCTTC,CASSGQGTYGYTF
TRBV29-1,once,NA,TRBJ2-3,TGCAGCGTTTCTCCAGATACGCAGTATTTT,CSVSPDTQYF
TRBV3-1/TRBV3-2,NA,TRBD1,TRBJ2-5,TGTGCCAGCAGCCGAGCCGGGACAGGGGTATTAGAGACCCAGTACTTC,CASSRAGTGVLETQYF
TRBV5-4,NA,TRBD2,TRBJ2-2,TGTGCCAGCAGTGGGACTACGAACACCGGGGAGCTGTTTTTT,CASSGTTNTGELFF
TRBV2,NA,TRBD1,TRBJ2-5,TGTGCCAGCAGCCTCGACAGGGCCCAAGAGACCCAGTACTTC,CASSLDRAQETQYF
TRBV11-2,NA,TRBD1,TRBJ1-1,TGTGCCAGCAGCGAAGGACAGGGGTTGAACACTGAAGCTTTCTTT,CASSEGQGLNTEAFF
TRBV3-1/TRBV3-2,NA,NA,TRBJ1-5,TGTGCCAGCAGCCACCGGGACACACAGCCCCAGCATTTT,CASSHRDTQPQHF
TRBV2,NA,NA,TRBJ2-1,TGTGCCAGCAGTGTGGTGACAACTGAGCAGTTCTTC,CASSVVTTEQFF
TRBV7-2,NA,NA,TRBJ2-3,TGTGCCAGCAGCTTCGTAGATACGCAGTATTTT,CASSFVDTQYF
TRBV7-2,NA,NA,TRBJ1-2,TGTGCCAGCAGCTTAGACCGGTACGGCTACACCTTC,CASSLDRYGYTF
TRBV7-2,NA,TRBD1,TRBJ2-6,TGTGCCAGCAGCCCTCAATCCGGGACAGTCTCTGGGGCCAACGTCCTGACTTTC,CASSPQSGTVSGANVLTF
TRBV28,NA,TRBD2,TRBJ2-1,TGTGCCAGCAGCGTGACTAGCAGGATTGAGCAGTTCTTC,CASSVTSRIEQFF
TRBV27,NA,NA,TRBJ1-6,TGTGCCAGCAGTTTATCTGTCCAGGGCAGAGGAGATTCACCCCTCCACTTT,CASSLSVQGRGDSPLHF
TRBV19,NA,NA,TRBJ1-1,TGTGCCAGTAGTATAGACGGAAGGGGGACTGAAGCTTTCTTT,CASSIDGRGTEAFF
TRBV7-3,NA,NA,TRBJ1-2,TGTGCCAGCAGCTTAGGAGGGACCGACGGCTACACCTTC,CASSLGGTDGYTF